This T cell receptor beta chain derives from a study of cytomegalovirus exposure and HLA in healthy donors. Findings and limits, study-wide: The investigators catalogued 150 to 200 TCR beta chains as cytomegalovirus-associated.

Primers for the PCR totalled 60 Vbeta and 13 Jbeta. Sequencing used immunoSEQ multiplex PCR; TCRdb keeps in-frame clones, though not all of them. The data show some 150,000 clones, with approximately 82% seen just once and 1.4% to 1.5% held by the top ten. The CDR3 runs to 16 residues. Per the germline V gene, CDR1 is SGHAT and CDR2 is FQNNGV. The trim removed 4 bases at V and 2 bases at J, leaving 7 bases unmatched. This clone occurred a few times. Its matching antigen is unknown. The chain combines TRBV11-2 with TRBJ2-5, with 10 bases aligning to TRBD2. The sequence derives from a man between 25 and 39 years old in good health and CMV-seropositive. The sample consisted of PBMCs. CDR3: CASSSFLAGGQETQYF. The CDR3 DNA reads as TGTGCCAGCAGCTCATTCTTAGCGGGGGGACAAGAGACCCAGTACTTC.